These 9 T cell receptor beta chains were all obtained from the same sample, sequenced in a study of CD8 T cells in ankylosing spondylitis. TCRdb fed the 5' RACE reads into MiXCR, producing one record per CDR3 protein. The data hold about 250,000 distinct CDR3 sequences, with 18% observed a single time. Specimen: blood, either unsorted or a sorted T cell fraction (not recorded which). The source is a male donor with ankylosing spondylitis or in good health (not recorded which).

This clonotype was observed a few times. The rearrangement uses TRBV5-1 and TRBJ2-7, with 11 nucleotides matching TRBD2. There are 17 residues in the CDR3. Per the germline V gene, CDR1 is SGHRS and CDR2 is YFSETQ. Germline trimming cut 4 bases from V and 7 bases from J; bases unmatched to any gene: 16. CDR3 in DNA: TGCGCCAGCAGCGGGAGGGGACTAGCGGATTCATCTCGAGAGCAGTACTTC. It is translated as CASSGRGLADSSREQYF.

J is TRBJ2-7 and V is TRBV29-1, with 10 nucleotides matching TRBD1. Trimming at V came to 6 bases and at J to 6 bases, leaving 8 bases not matched to a gene. The CDR3 has 13 residues. Germline loops: CDR1 SQVTM, CDR2 ANQGSEA. CDR3 residues: CSVPGQGDVEQYF. CDR3 nucleotides: TGCAGCGTACCCGGACAGGGGGATGTCGAGCAGTACTTC.

This clonotype was seen a handful of times. The chain combines TRBV4-1 with TRBJ2-2; D is uncertain. Germline CDR1 and CDR2: MGHRA and YSYEKL. V gave up 0 bases and J gave up 6 bases, with 5 bases separating them. This CDR3 is built from 13 residues. The CDR3 here is CASSQDWAGELFF. CDR3 bases: TGCGCCAGCAGCCAAGATTGGGCCGGGGAGCTGTTTTTT.

This clonotype has only a few counts. The J gene is TRBJ2-7, the V gene TRBV4-1, with TRBD1 as a possible D gene (6 bases). Between the trimmed V and J ends, which lost 3 bases and 1 base, there was a span of 19 bases. This CDR3 is 17 amino acids long. The V gene's germline CDR1 is MGHRA and CDR2 YSYEKL. The CDR3 here is CASSHLTKTGQSYEQYF. CDR3 DNA: TGCGCCAGCAGCCACCTGACAAAGACAGGCCAATCCTACGAGCAGTACTTC.

The V gene is TRBV4-3, the J gene TRBJ2-1, with 8 bases lining up with TRBD2. Germline assignment: CDR1 LGHNA and CDR2 YSLEER. Unmatched junction bases numbered 17, after V lost 4 bases and J lost 9 bases. The CDR3 contains 17 residues. CDR3 coding DNA: TGCGCCAGCAGCCGCCTAGAGGGAGGGGGACTAGATTTTGAGCAGTTCTTC. It codes for CASSRLEGGGLDFEQFF.

The chain uses TRBV7-3 and TRBJ2-1, with a possible D match to TRBD2 (5 bases). Trimming removed 2 bases at V and 9 bases at J, with 11 bases between. Germline values: CDR1 SGHTA, CDR2 FQGTGA. This CDR3 contains 13 residues. CDR3 nucleotides: TGTGCCAGCAGCTTAGCGTATAGCGCTGAGCAGTTCTTC. It codes for CASSLAYSAEQFF. The whole variable domain, filled in from reference TRBV7-3 and TRBJ2-1, reads GAGVSQTPSNKVTEKGKYVELRCDPISGHTALYWYRQSLGQGPEFLIYFQGTGAADDSGLPNDRFFAVRPEGSVSTLKIQRTERGDSAVYLCASSLAYSAEQFFGPGTRLTVL.

This clonotype was counted between two and nine times. The genes are TRBV20-1 and TRBJ2-1; a weak D match, TRBD2 (5 bases). The V gene lost 6 bases and the J gene lost 0 bases, with 15 bases spanning the gap. The CDR3 runs to 15 residues. Looked up from germline, CDR1 is DFQATT and CDR2 is SNEGSKA (reference sequence). The DNA for the CDR3 is TGCAGTGCGGAGAGGGTTCAGAGCTCCTACAATGAGCAGTTCTTC. Its protein is CSAERVQSSYNEQFF.

The chain has TRBV12-3 or TRBV12-4 and TRBJ2-2; the match to TRBD1 covers 8 bases. V lost 8 bases, J lost 7 bases, and 12 bases stayed unmatched. The length of the CDR3 is 15 residues. The CDR3 loop reads CASAPIRGQSGELFF. The DNA of the CDR3 is TGTGCCAGCGCTCCTATCAGGGGGCAAAGCGGGGAGCTGTTTTTT.

V is TRBV19 and J is TRBJ2-3; TRBD2 matches 10 bases. Germline CDR1 LNHDA, CDR2 SQIVND (reference sequence). Trimming cost V 4 bases and J 5 bases; bases outside gene matches: 3. The CDR3 totals 14 residues. For the CDR3, the DNA is TGTGCCAGTAGTAGCCGACTAGCGGGAGATACGCAGTATTTT. Amino acids: CASSSRLAGDTQYF. Full variable domain (outside the CDR3, taken from reference TRBV19 and TRBJ2-3): DGGITQSPKYLFRKEGQNVTLSCEQNLNHDAMYWYRQDPGQGLRLIYYSQIVNDFQKGDIAEGYSVSREKKESFPLTVTSAQKNPTAFYLCASSSRLAGDTQYFGPGTRLTVL.